These T cell receptor beta chains were read from a single sample in a study of blood T cell repertoires in COVID-19. Sequenced by immunoSEQ multiplex PCR; TCRdb stores in-frame clones only, minus some. The table records about 120,000 clones, around 87% of them present only once. The sequenced sample consisted of peripheral blood. These TCRs come from a woman between 70 and 85 years old with acute or convalescent COVID-19. Both conserved end residues are part of each CDR3. The D gene is left open where the match is weak. Clone size appears in some rows only: once, few, many, or a class for an expanded clone.

cdr3_aa: CASSVGIGTQPQHF
d_call: NA
clone_size: once
j_call: TRBJ1-5
v_call: TRBV9

cdr3_aa: CATSDSSGGELHEQYF
d_call: TRBD2
clone_size: NA
j_call: TRBJ2-7
v_call: TRBV24-1

cdr3_aa: CASGDRGSGYGYTF
d_call: TRBD1
clone_size: NA
j_call: TRBJ1-2
v_call: TRBV19

cdr3_aa: CATSDPTPGQGPPMNTEAFF
d_call: TRBD1
clone_size: NA
j_call: TRBJ1-1
v_call: TRBV24-1

cdr3_aa: CASSFQGAPQTEAFF
d_call: TRBD1
clone_size: NA
j_call: TRBJ1-1
v_call: TRBV5-1

cdr3_aa: CASTRQGTYGYTF
d_call: TRBD1
clone_size: NA
j_call: TRBJ1-2
v_call: TRBV19

cdr3_aa: CASSLDSGTLAYEQYF
d_call: NA
clone_size: NA
j_call: TRBJ2-7
v_call: TRBV11-2

cdr3_aa: CASSLARGGRTDTQYF
d_call: TRBD2
clone_size: NA
j_call: TRBJ2-3
v_call: TRBV5-4

cdr3_aa: CATSYGYGYTF
d_call: NA
clone_size: NA
j_call: TRBJ1-2
v_call: TRBV24-1

cdr3_aa: CATSDPPHRGEGNEQFF
d_call: TRBD1
clone_size: NA
j_call: TRBJ2-1
v_call: TRBV24-1

cdr3_aa: CASSRLASADTQYF
d_call: TRBD2
clone_size: NA
j_call: TRBJ2-3
v_call: TRBV28

cdr3_aa: CASTSHRDRGRIVDQPQHF
d_call: TRBD1
clone_size: once
j_call: TRBJ1-5
v_call: TRBV23-1

cdr3_aa: CATSGRQGLSTNEQFF
d_call: NA
clone_size: NA
j_call: TRBJ2-1
v_call: TRBV24-1

cdr3_aa: CASSEAGSGNTIYF
d_call: NA
clone_size: NA
j_call: TRBJ1-3
v_call: TRBV10-2

cdr3_aa: CASSLLAGADYEQYF
d_call: TRBD2
clone_size: NA
j_call: TRBJ2-7
v_call: TRBV6-5

cdr3_aa: CASSPWGASGGALETQYF
d_call: TRBD2
clone_size: once
j_call: TRBJ2-5
v_call: TRBV3-1/TRBV3-2

cdr3_aa: CASSYRRQGMADTQYF
d_call: TRBD1
clone_size: NA
j_call: TRBJ2-3
v_call: TRBV11-1

cdr3_aa: CASETGELHNEQFF
d_call: TRBD1
clone_size: few
j_call: TRBJ2-1
v_call: TRBV19

cdr3_aa: CATRTRDRGLEQYF
d_call: TRBD1
clone_size: NA
j_call: TRBJ2-7
v_call: TRBV6-5

cdr3_aa: CASSVATGGLYEQYF
d_call: NA
clone_size: NA
j_call: TRBJ2-7
v_call: TRBV9

cdr3_aa: CSSRRDRASNEQFF
d_call: TRBD1
clone_size: NA
j_call: TRBJ2-1
v_call: TRBV29-1

cdr3_aa: CASSQESQGDYEQYF
d_call: TRBD1
clone_size: NA
j_call: TRBJ2-7
v_call: TRBV4-2

cdr3_aa: CASSGETDKQYF
d_call: NA
clone_size: NA
j_call: TRBJ2-7
v_call: TRBV6-6

cdr3_aa: CASSRTGTGGPNTEAFF
d_call: TRBD1
clone_size: NA
j_call: TRBJ1-1
v_call: TRBV19

cdr3_aa: CSASVRHFGNQPQHF
d_call: NA
clone_size: NA
j_call: TRBJ1-5
v_call: TRBV20-1

cdr3_aa: CASSLSTGKAEAFF
d_call: NA
clone_size: NA
j_call: TRBJ1-1
v_call: TRBV5-1